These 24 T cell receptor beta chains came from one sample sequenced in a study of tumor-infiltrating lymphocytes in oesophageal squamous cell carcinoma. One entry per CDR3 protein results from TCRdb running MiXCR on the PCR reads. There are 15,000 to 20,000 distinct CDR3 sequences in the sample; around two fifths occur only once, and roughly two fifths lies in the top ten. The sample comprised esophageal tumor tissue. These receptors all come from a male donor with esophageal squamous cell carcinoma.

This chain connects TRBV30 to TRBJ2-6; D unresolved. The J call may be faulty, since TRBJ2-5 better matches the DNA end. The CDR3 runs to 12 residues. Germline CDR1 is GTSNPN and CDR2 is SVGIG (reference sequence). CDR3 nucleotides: TGTGCCTGGAGTTCCCTATCTGGGACCCAGTACTTC. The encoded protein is CAWSSLSGTQYF.

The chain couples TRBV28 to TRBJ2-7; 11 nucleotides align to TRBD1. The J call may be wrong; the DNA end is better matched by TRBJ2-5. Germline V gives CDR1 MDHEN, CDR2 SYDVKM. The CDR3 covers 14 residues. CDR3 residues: CASSFGQGAETQYF. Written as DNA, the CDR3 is TGTGCCAGCAGTTTCGGACAGGGGGCGGAGACCCAGTACTTC.

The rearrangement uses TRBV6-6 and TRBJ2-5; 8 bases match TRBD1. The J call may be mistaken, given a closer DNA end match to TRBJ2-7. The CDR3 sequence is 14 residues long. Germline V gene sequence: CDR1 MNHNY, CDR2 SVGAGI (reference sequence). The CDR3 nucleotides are TGTGCCAGCAGTTACGGGGAGACAGGGGACGAGCAGTACTTC. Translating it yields CASSYGETGDEQYF.

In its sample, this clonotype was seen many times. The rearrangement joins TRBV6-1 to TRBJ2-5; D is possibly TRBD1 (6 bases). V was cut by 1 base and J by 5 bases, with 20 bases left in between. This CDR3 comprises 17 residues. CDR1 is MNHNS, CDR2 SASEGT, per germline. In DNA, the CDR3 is TGTGCCAGCAGTGAAGAAGGTCCCCAGATCAGGGGTGAGACCCAGTACTTC. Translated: CASSEEGPQIRGETQYF.

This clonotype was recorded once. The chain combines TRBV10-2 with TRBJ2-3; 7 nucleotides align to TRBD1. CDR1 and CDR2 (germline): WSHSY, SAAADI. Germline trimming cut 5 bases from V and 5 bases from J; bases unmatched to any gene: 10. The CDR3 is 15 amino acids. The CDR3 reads CASSLPQGRKDTQYF. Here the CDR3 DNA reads TGCGCCAGCAGTCTACCACAGGGGCGGAAAGATACGCAGTATTTT.

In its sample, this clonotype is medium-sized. CDR3 sequence (DNA): TGTGCCAGCAGTTCTCCGGGACAGTCCCGTCCCTACGAGCAGTACTTC. It yields the protein CASSSPGQSRPYEQYF. This chain connects TRBV28 to TRBJ2-7; TRBD1 matches at 7 bases. This CDR3 has 16 residues. The germline CDR1 and CDR2 sequences are MDHEN and SYDVKM. The V segment lost 4 bases and the J segment 2 bases; nucleotides outside the gene matches: 11. Full variable domain (remainder filled in from reference TRBV28 and TRBJ2-7): DVKVTQSSRYLVKRTGEKVFLECVQDMDHENMFWYRQDPGLGLRLIYFSYDVKMKEKGDIPEGYSVSREKKERFSLILESASTNQTSMYLCASSSPGQSRPYEQYFGPGTRLTVT.

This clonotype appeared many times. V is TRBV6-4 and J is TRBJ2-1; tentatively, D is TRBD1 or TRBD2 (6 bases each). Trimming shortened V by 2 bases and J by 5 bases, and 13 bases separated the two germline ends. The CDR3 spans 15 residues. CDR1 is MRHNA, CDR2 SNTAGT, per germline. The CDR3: CASSDVGAGHNEQFF. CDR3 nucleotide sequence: TGTGCCAGCAGTGACGTGGGGGCGGGACACAATGAGCAGTTCTTC.

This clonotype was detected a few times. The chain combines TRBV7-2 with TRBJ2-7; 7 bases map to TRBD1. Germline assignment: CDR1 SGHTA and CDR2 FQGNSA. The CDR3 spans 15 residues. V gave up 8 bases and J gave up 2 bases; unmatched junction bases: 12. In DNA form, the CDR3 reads TGTGCCAGCGCCCAACAGGGGCCCCTAACCTACGAGCAGTACTTC. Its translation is CASAQQGPLTYEQYF.

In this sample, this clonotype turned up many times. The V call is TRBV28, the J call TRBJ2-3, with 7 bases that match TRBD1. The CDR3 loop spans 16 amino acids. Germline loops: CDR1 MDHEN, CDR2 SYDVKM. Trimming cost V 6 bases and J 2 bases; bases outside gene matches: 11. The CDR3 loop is CASSPNRGPNTDTQYF. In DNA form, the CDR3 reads TGTGCCAGCAGCCCGAACAGGGGCCCTAACACAGATACGCAGTATTTT.

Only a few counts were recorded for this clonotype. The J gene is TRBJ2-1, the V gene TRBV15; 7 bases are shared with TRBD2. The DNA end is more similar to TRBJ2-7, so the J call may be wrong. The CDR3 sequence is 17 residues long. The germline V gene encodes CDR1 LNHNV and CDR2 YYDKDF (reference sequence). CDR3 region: CATSRVGLAEDYNEQYF. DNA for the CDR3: TGTGCCACCAGCAGAGTCGGCCTAGCGGAAGACTACAATGAGCAGTACTTC.

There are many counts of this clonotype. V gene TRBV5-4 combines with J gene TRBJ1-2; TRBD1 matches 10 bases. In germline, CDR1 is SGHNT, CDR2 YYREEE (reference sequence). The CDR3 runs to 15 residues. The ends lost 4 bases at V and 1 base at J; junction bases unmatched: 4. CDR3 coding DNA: TGTGCCAGCAGCCCAGGACAGGGGGGTAACTATGGCTACACCTTC. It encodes CASSPGQGGNYGYTF.

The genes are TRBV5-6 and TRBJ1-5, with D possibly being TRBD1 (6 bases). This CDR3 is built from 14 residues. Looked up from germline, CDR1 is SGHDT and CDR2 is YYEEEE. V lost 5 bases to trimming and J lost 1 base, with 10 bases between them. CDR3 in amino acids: CASSRGLSNQPQHF. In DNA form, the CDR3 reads TGTGCCAGCAGTAGGGGGTTGAGCAATCAGCCCCAGCATTTT.

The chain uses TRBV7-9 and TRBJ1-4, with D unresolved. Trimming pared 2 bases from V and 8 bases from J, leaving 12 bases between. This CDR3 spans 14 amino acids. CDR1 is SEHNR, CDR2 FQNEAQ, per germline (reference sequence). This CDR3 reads CASSLSFRLEKLFF. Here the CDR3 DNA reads TGTGCCAGCAGCTTATCGTTTCGGCTGGAAAAACTGTTTTTT.

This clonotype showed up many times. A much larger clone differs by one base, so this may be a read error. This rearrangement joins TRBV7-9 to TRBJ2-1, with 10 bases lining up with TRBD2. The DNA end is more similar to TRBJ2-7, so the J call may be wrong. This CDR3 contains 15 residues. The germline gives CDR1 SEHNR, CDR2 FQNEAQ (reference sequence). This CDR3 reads CASSRSGRSYNEQYF. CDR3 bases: TGTGCCAGCAGCCGTAGCGGGAGGTCCTACAATGAGCAGTACTTC.

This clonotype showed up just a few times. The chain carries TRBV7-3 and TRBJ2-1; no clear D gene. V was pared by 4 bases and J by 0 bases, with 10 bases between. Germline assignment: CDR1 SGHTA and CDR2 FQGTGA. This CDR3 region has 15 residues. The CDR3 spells CASSSAPSSYNEQFF. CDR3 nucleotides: TGTGCCAGCAGCTCGGCCCCGAGCTCCTACAATGAGCAGTTCTTC.

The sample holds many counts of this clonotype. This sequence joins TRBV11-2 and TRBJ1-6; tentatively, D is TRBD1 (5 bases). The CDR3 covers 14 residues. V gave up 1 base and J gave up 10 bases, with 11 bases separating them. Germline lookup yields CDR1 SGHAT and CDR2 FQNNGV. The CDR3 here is CASSLGGAGSPLHF. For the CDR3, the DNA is TGTGCCAGCAGCTTAGGTGGGGCCGGCTCACCCCTCCACTTT.

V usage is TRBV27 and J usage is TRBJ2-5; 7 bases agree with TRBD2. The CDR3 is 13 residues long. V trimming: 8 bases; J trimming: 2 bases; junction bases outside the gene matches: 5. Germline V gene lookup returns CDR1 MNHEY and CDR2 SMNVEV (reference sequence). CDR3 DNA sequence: TGTGCCAGCCGAGCGGGGTTTCAAGAGACCCAGTACTTC. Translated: CASRAGFQETQYF.

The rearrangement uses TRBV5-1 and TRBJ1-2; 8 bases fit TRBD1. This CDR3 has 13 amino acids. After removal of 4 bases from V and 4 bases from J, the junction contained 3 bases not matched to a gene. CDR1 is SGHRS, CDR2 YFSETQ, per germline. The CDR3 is CASSPGQAYGYTF. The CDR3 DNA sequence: TGCGCCAGCAGCCCGGGACAGGCCTATGGCTACACCTTC.

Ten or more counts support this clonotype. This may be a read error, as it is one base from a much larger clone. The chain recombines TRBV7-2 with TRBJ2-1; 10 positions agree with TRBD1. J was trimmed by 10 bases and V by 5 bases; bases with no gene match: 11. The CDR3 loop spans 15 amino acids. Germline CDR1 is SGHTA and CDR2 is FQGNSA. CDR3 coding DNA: TGTGCCAGCAGCCTTGGGACAGGGGCGTTCTACGAGCAGTTCTTC. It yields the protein CASSLGTGAFYEQFF.

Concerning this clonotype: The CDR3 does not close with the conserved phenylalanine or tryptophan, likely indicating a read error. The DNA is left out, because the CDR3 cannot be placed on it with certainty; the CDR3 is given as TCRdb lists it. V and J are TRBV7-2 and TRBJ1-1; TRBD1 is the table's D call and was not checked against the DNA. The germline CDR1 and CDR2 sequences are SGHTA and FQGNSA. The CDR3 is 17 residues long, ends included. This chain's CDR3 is CASSARRTGEMSSSSVR.

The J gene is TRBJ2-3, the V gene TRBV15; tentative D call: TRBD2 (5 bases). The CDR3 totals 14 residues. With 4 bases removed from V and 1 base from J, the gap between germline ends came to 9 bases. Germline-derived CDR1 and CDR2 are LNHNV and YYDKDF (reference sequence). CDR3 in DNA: TGTGCCACCAGCAAGCGGCGGGGCACAGATACGCAGTATTTT. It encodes CATSKRRGTDTQYF.

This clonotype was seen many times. The CDR3 region has the DNA TGTGCCAGCAGCTTGACCACGACAGGGAGGCCCGAGCAGTACTTC. Amino acid sequence: CASSLTTTGRPEQYF. The chain couples TRBV5-4 to TRBJ2-7; D may be TRBD1 (7 bases). This CDR3 comprises 15 residues. CDR1 SGHNT and CDR2 YYREEE come from the germline V gene (reference sequence). The V gene lost 1 base and the J gene lost 6 bases, with 17 bases spanning the gap.

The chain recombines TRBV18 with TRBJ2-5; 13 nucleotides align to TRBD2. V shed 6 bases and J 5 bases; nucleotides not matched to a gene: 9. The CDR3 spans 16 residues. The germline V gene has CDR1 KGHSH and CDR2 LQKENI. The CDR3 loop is CASSRRTSGGGETQYF. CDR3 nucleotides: TGTGCCAGCTCCCGACGGACTAGCGGGGGAGGGGAGACCCAGTACTTC. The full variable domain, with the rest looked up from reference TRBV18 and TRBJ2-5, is NAGVMQNPRHLVRRRGQEARLRCSPMKGHSHVYWYRQLPEEGLKFMVYLQKENIIDESGMPKERFSAEFPKEGPSILRIQQVVRGDSAAYFCASSRRTSGGGETQYFGPGTRLLVL.

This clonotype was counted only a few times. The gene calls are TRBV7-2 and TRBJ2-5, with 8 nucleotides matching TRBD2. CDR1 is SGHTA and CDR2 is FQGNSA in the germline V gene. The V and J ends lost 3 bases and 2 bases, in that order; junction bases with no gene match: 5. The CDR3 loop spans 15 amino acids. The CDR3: CASSFISGTQETQYF. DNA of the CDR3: TGTGCCAGCAGCTTTATTAGCGGGACTCAAGAGACCCAGTACTTC.